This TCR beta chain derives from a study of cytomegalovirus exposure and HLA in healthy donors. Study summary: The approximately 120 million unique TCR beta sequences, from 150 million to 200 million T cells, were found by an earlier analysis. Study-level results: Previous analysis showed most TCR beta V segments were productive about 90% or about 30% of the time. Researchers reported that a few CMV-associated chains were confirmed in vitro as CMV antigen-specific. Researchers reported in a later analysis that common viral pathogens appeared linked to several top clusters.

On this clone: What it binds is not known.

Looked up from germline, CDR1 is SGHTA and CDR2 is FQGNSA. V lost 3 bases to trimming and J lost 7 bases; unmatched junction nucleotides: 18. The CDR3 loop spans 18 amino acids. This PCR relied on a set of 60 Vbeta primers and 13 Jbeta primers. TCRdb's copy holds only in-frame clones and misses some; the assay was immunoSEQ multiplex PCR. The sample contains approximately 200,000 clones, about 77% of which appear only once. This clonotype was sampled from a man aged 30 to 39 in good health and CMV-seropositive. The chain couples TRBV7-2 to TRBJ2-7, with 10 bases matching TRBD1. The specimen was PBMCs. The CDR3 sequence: CASSFFPPVGQGYVEQYF. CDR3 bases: TGTGCCAGCAGCTTCTTTCCACCTGTGGGACAGGGGTATGTTGAGCAGTACTTC.